Following are 9 T cell receptor beta chains from one sample sequenced in a study of T cells after yellow fever vaccination. One entry per CDR3 protein, called by TCRdb with MiXCR from the 5' RACE reads. The sample has about 160,000 distinct CDR3 sequences; 9.3% are singletons. Here the sequenced sample was CD8+ T cells sorted from PBMCs, taken 45 days after the yellow fever booster vaccination. These receptors originate from a young man who received the YFV17D yellow fever vaccine.

This chain joins TRBV7-6 and TRBJ2-5; D unresolved. Trimming took 3 bases from V and 1 from J, leaving 6 bases between them. From germline, CDR1 is SGHVS and CDR2 FNYEAQ. The CDR3 loop spans 13 amino acids. The CDR3 region is CASSFLFQETQYF. For the CDR3, the DNA is TGTGCCAGCAGCTTTCTATTCCAAGAGACCCAGTACTTC.

This clonotype was detected ten times or more. Written as DNA, the CDR3 is TGCGCCAGCAGCTTGGTTCCGGGACAGGGCACTGAAGCTTTCTTT. As protein: CASSLVPGQGTEAFF. The chain recombines TRBV5-1 with TRBJ1-1; 9 nucleotides match TRBD1. Trimming removed 0 bases from V and 4 bases from J; junction bases left unmatched: 4. The V gene's germline CDR1 is SGHRS and CDR2 YFSETQ. This CDR3 has 15 amino acids.

A few counts support this clonotype. The J gene is TRBJ1-1, the V gene TRBV19; the D gene is possibly TRBD1 (5 bases). Germline CDR1 LNHDA, CDR2 SQIVND (reference sequence). CDR3 length equals 14 residues. Trimming stripped 3 bases from V and 5 bases from J, with 13 bases between. The DNA for the CDR3 is TGTGCCAGTAGTATGTACCTCGGGGGAACTGAAGCTTTCTTT. Protein product: CASSMYLGGTEAFF.

V usage is TRBV7-2 and J usage is TRBJ2-5; D not certain. Germline CDR1 reads SGHTA; CDR2 reads FQGNSA. Trimming cost V 1 base and J 5 bases, with 11 bases left between them. The CDR3 covers 14 residues. In nucleotides, the CDR3 is TGTGCCAGCAGCTTAGACTTAGGGATGGAGACCCAGTACTTC. The encoded protein is CASSLDLGMETQYF.

This clonotype has a handful of counts. The V gene is TRBV7-9, the J gene TRBJ2-7; D gene ambiguous. V lost 5 bases and J lost 2, with 13 bases in between. Germline V gene sequence: CDR1 SEHNR, CDR2 FQNEAQ (reference sequence). This CDR3 contains 14 residues. The CDR3: CASSPPGQTYEQYF. The CDR3 DNA reads TGTGCCAGCAGCCCCCCGGGCCAAACCTACGAGCAGTACTTC.

This rearrangement joins TRBV18 to TRBJ1-1, with D tentatively TRBD1 (5 bases). The V and J ends lost 0 bases and 0 bases respectively, with 8 bases between them. From germline, CDR1 is KGHSH and CDR2 LQKENI. The CDR3 contains 15 residues. The CDR3 here is CASSPPTELNTEAFF. The CDR3 DNA sequence: TGTGCCAGCTCACCACCGACAGAGTTGAACACTGAAGCTTTCTTT.

Notes on this clonotype: It is unclear where the CDR3 begins or ends on the DNA, so no DNA is shown, and the CDR3 is as TCRdb lists it. The genes are TRBV7-5 and TRBJ2-3; no DNA check was done on the table's D call, TRBD1. TRBV7-5 is recorded as a pseudogene. The CDR3 length equals 18 residues, ends included. CDR3 in amino acids: CISVPEARAARVTDTQYF.

This clonotype was recorded a few times. This chain uses TRBV6-1 with TRBJ1-6; D might be TRBD1 (5 bases). Germline CDR1 is MNHNS and CDR2 is SASEGT. Trimming stripped 2 bases from V and 10 bases from J, with 12 bases between. The length of the CDR3 is 14 residues. DNA of the CDR3: TGTGCCAGCAGTGAAACTGGGACGCTCTCACCCCTCCACTTT. It yields the protein CASSETGTLSPLHF.

This sequence joins TRBV4-1 and TRBJ1-5; TRBD1 might be the D (6 bases). Per germline, CDR1 MGHRA and CDR2 YSYEKL. V was shortened by 0 bases and J by 5 bases, with 14 bases between the two germline ends. This CDR3 is built from 16 residues. CDR3 residues: CASSQDDRRGDQPQHF. The CDR3 nucleotides are TGCGCCAGCAGCCAAGATGACAGGAGGGGAGATCAGCCCCAGCATTTT.